Listed here are 8 T cell receptor beta chains from one sample, sequenced in a study of shared clonotypes between healthy human individuals. TCRdb keeps only in-frame clones here, not all; method: immunoSEQ multiplex PCR. Counted here are millions of clones, over 85% occurring once; the ten biggest clones make up around 0.14%. Material for sequencing was naive CD4+ T cells sorted from blood. As for subset: CD45RA+ positively selected. Source of these receptors: a man aged 18 to 29 in good health.

Points on this clone: Other DNA sequences in the same sample also yield this CDR3. J is TRBJ1-4 and V is TRBV6-1, with a possible D match to TRBD1 (5 bases). The CDR3 totals 15 residues. The germline gives CDR1 MNHNS, CDR2 SASEGT. Trimming left V 0 bases short and J 1 base short, with 6 bases between. The CDR3 loop reads CASSEAGGTNEKLFF. In nucleotides, the CDR3 is TGTGCCAGCAGTGAAGCCGGGGGAACTAATGAAAAACTGTTTTTT.

The V and J genes are TRBV9 and TRBJ2-3, with no clear D. CDR1 is SGDLS and CDR2 is YYNGEE in the germline V gene. The CDR3 runs 14 residues. V dropped 1 base and J dropped 1 base, with 7 bases sitting between them. The CDR3 here is CASSVSYGTDTQYF. DNA of the CDR3: TGTGCCAGCAGCGTAAGTTACGGCACAGATACGCAGTATTTT.

J is TRBJ2-7 and V is TRBV9; D unresolved. V was clipped by 4 bases and J by 4 bases, with 15 bases between them. The length of the CDR3 is 14 residues. CDR1 and CDR2 from the germline V gene are SGDLS and YYNGEE. The CDR3 loop is CASSQGHRGYEQYF. The CDR3 nucleotides are TGTGCCAGCAGCCAAGGTCACAGAGGTTACGAGCAGTACTTC. Looking up the rest from reference TRBV9 and TRBJ2-7 gives the full variable domain: DSGVTQTPKHLITATGQRVTLRCSPRSGDLSVYWYQQSLDQGLQFLIQYYNGEERAKGNILERFSAQQFPDLHSELNLSSLELGDSALYFCASSQGHRGYEQYFGPGTRLTVT.

The genes are TRBV7-2 and TRBJ2-1; a possible D gene is TRBD1 (6 bases). V was shortened by 5 bases and J by 2 bases, with 13 bases between the two germline ends. CDR1 is SGHTA and CDR2 is FQGNSA in the germline V gene. The CDR3 spans 15 residues. The CDR3 loop is CASSEQGHTYNEQFF. CDR3 sequence (DNA): TGTGCCAGCAGCGAACAGGGTCATACCTACAATGAGCAGTTCTTC.

The chain recombines TRBV9 with TRBJ2-1, with 9 nucleotides matching TRBD2. Germline CDR1 and CDR2: SGDLS and YYNGEE. The ends lost 4 bases at V and 0 bases at J; junction bases unmatched: 17. The CDR3 runs to 20 residues. The CDR3 nucleotides are TGTGCCAGCAGCTTCCGCGGGGGCTTAGCGGGAGATCCCTCCTACAATGAGCAGTTCTTC. It encodes CASSFRGGLAGDPSYNEQFF.

The chain combines TRBV7-9 with TRBJ2-3, with D hard to call. Germline lookup yields CDR1 SEHNR and CDR2 FQNEAQ (reference sequence). V gave up 5 bases and J gave up 1 base, with 10 bases separating them. The CDR3 is 14 amino acids. Here the CDR3 DNA reads TGTGCCAGCAGCCCCTGGGCCGGCACAGATACGCAGTATTTT. Translated: CASSPWAGTDTQYF.

The rearrangement links TRBV7-6 to TRBJ2-7; D might be TRBD1 or TRBD2, each matching 5 bases. V shed 5 bases and J shed 2 bases, with 19 bases lying between them. CDR3 length equals 16 residues. Germline CDR1 SGHVS, CDR2 FNYEAQ. Written as DNA, the CDR3 is TGTGCCAGCAGCGTTTTTGCCGGGACCGGGACCTACGAGCAGTACTTC. Translating it yields CASSVFAGTGTYEQYF. Drawing the rest from reference TRBV7-6 and TRBJ2-7, the complete variable domain is GAGVSQSPRYKVTKRGQDVALRCDPISGHVSLYWYRQALGQGPEFLTYFNYEAQQDKSGLPNDRFSAERPEGSISTLTIQRTEQRDSAMYRCASSVFAGTGTYEQYFGPGTRLTVT.

This chain connects TRBV5-1 to TRBJ2-6; unclear D gene. Per germline, CDR1 SGHRS and CDR2 YFSETQ. The CDR3 totals 16 residues. The V and J ends lost 0 bases and 2 bases respectively, with 9 bases between them. The CDR3 DNA follows: TGCGCCAGCAGCTTGGACCCCTCACCTGGGGCCAACGTCCTGACTTTC. It yields the protein CASSLDPSPGANVLTF. The variable domain in full, with the rest retrieved from reference TRBV5-1 and TRBJ2-6, is KAGVTQTPRYLIKTRGQQVTLSCSPISGHRSVSWYQQTPGQGLQFLFEYFSETQRNKGNFPGRFSGRQFSNSRSEMNVSTLELGDSALYLCASSLDPSPGANVLTFGAGSRLTVL.